This entry features one TCR beta chain sequence. Its antigen is as yet unknown. The CDR3 has 12 residues. CDR1 is SGHTA, CDR2 FQGNSA, per germline. J lost 4 bases, V lost 8 bases, and 3 bases had no gene match. The sample belongs to a study of radiation and T cells in renal cell carcinoma. At the level of the study: Nephrectomy followed 15 Gy stereotactic body radiation by 4 weeks. Study-wide findings and caveats: In blood, top tumor clones expanded by 2 weeks, shrinking by 4.

Time point: blood 2 weeks post-SBRT. Described treatment: 15 Gy SBRT to primary tumor, nephrectomy 4 weeks later. Clear cell pathology was present in this patient's renal cell carcinoma. Data came from immunoSEQ multiplex PCR; TCRdb stores just in-frame clones and leaves some out. The sample has tens of thousands of clones, approximately 86% seen once. The material was blood, obtained from a patient whose treatment included radiotherapy and nephrectomy. The rearrangement joins TRBV7-2 to TRBJ2-5, with 8 nucleotides matching TRBD1. This TCR came from a woman between 45 and 60 years old with renal cell carcinoma. The CDR3 sequence is CASDRGGETQYF. The CDR3 coding sequence is TGTGCCAGCGACAGGGGAGGAGAGACCCAGTACTTC. The whole variable domain, remainder taken from reference TRBV7-2 and TRBJ2-5, is GAGVSQSPSNKVTEKGKDVELRCDPISGHTALYWYRQSLGQGLEFLIYFQGNSAPDKSGLPSDRFSAERTGGSVSTLTIQRTQQEDSAVYLCASDRGGETQYFGPGTRLLVL.